The 27 T cell receptor beta chains presented below share a single source sample, sequenced in a study of neurological immune-mediated disorders. TCRdb ran MiXCR on the 5' RACE reads and lists one entry per CDR3 protein. The sample lists approximately 87,000 distinct CDR3 sequences; 13% to 15% were seen once. Sample: PBMCs. The receptors derive from a woman in her forties or fifties in good health.

The table lists this clonotype with many counts. CDR3 nucleotides: TGCAGCGCCGGTACTAGCGGGACTGCCAAAAACATTCAGTACTTC. Translating it yields CSAGTSGTAKNIQYF. The chain links TRBV29-1 to TRBJ2-4; TRBD2 matches 10 bases. Trimming removed 7 bases from V and 1 base from J; junction bases left unmatched: 7. The CDR3 spans 15 residues. Germline values: CDR1 SQVTM, CDR2 ANQGSEA. Full variable domain (rest looked up from reference TRBV29-1 and TRBJ2-4): SAVISQKPSRDICQRGTSLTIQCQVDSQVTMMFWYRQQPGQSLTLIATANQGSEATYESGFVIDKFPISRPNLTFSTLTVSNMSPEDSSIYLCSAGTSGTAKNIQYFGAGTRLSVL.

The V gene is TRBV15, the J gene TRBJ2-1; D is uncertain. The V and J ends lost 0 bases and 10 bases respectively, with 7 bases between them. This CDR3 is 12 amino acids long. Germline V lookup: CDR1 LNHNV, CDR2 YYDKDF (reference sequence). CDR3 sequence: CATSRDLYEQFF. CDR3 sequence (DNA): TGTGCCACCAGCAGAGACTTATACGAGCAGTTCTTC.

The table lists this clonotype with many counts. The V and J genes are TRBV5-1 and TRBJ2-3; D not resolved. Germline CDR1 and CDR2: SGHRS and YFSETQ. Trimming removed 4 bases from V and 2 bases from J, with 11 bases in between. This CDR3 spans 14 amino acids. CDR3 loop: CASSPPTSTDTQYF. The CDR3 DNA follows: TGCGCCAGCAGCCCACCAACGTCCACAGATACGCAGTATTTT. The full variable domain, with the rest looked up from reference TRBV5-1 and TRBJ2-3, is KAGVTQTPRYLIKTRGQQVTLSCSPISGHRSVSWYQQTPGQGLQFLFEYFSETQRNKGNFPGRFSGRQFSNSRSEMNVSTLELGDSALYLCASSPPTSTDTQYFGPGTRLTVL.

This clonotype was counted at least ten times. The rearrangement joins TRBV5-1 to TRBJ2-5; D might be TRBD2 (6 bases). V shed 4 bases and J shed 3 bases, with 13 bases lying between them. The CDR3 length is 14 residues. Germline lookup yields CDR1 SGHRS and CDR2 YFSETQ. The CDR3 here is CASSPGTFEETQYF. The CDR3, as DNA: TGCGCCAGCAGCCCGGGGACTTTCGAAGAGACCCAGTACTTC.

The chain links TRBV29-1 to TRBJ2-4, with 7 positions matching TRBD2. V shed 6 bases and J 5 bases; nucleotides not matched to a gene: 7. In germline, CDR1 is SQVTM, CDR2 ANQGSEA. The CDR3 contains 13 residues. CDR3 sequence reads: CSVTPREQNIQYF. The CDR3 DNA reads as TGCAGCGTCACCCCGCGGGAGCAAAACATTCAGTACTTC.

This clonotype has at least ten counts. The chain carries TRBV28 and TRBJ2-7; 9 bases are a match to TRBD1. This CDR3 contains 15 residues. Unmatched junction bases numbered 11, after V lost 8 bases and J lost 3 bases. CDR1 and CDR2 (germline): MDHEN, SYDVKM. The CDR3 loop is CASLQTGTGYYEQYF. CDR3 sequence (DNA): TGTGCCAGCCTTCAAACCGGGACAGGGTACTACGAGCAGTACTTC.

This clonotype was counted at least ten times. The CDR3 reads CSARFRTTEAFF. The CDR3 coding sequence is TGCAGTGCTAGATTTCGGACCACTGAAGCTTTCTTT. V gene TRBV20-1 combines with J gene TRBJ1-1; D remains ambiguous. V lost 2 bases and J 4 bases, leaving 8 bases between the germline ends. The CDR3 consists of 12 residues. Looked up from germline, CDR1 is DFQATT and CDR2 is SNEGSKA (reference sequence).

At least ten counts were recorded for this clonotype. The chain recombines TRBV5-1 with TRBJ2-2, with D unclear. From germline, CDR1 is SGHRS and CDR2 YFSETQ. This CDR3 region has 15 residues. Trimming left V 0 bases short and J 0 bases short, with 6 bases between. The CDR3 here is CASSLVGTNTGELFF. In nucleotides, the CDR3 is TGCGCCAGCAGCTTGGTTGGGACGAACACCGGGGAGCTGTTTTTT.

This clonotype is labeled medium-sized (0.01 to 0.1%). The DNA of the CDR3 is TGCGCCAGCAGTTTTGCTCCCGGGACTAGCGTCACCGGGGAGCTGTTTTTT. Amino acid sequence: CASSFAPGTSVTGELFF. The J gene is TRBJ2-2, the V gene TRBV5-1, with 10 nucleotides matching TRBD2. The trim removed 5 bases at V and 4 bases at J, leaving 11 bases unmatched. The CDR3 contains 17 residues. The germline V gene has CDR1 SGHRS and CDR2 YFSETQ.

In this sample, this clonotype turned up many times. V is TRBV29-1 and J is TRBJ2-7; 7 bases agree with TRBD2. The CDR3 extends over 12 amino acids. The V segment lost 5 bases and the J segment 2 bases; nucleotides outside the gene matches: 3. Germline V gene data show CDR1 as SQVTM and CDR2 as ANQGSEA. This CDR3 reads CSVSSGPYEQYF. CDR3 DNA: TGCAGCGTTTCTAGCGGCCCCTACGAGCAGTACTTC.

This clonotype was recorded many times. The chain is built from TRBV5-1 and TRBJ1-2; D unresolved. Germline assignment: CDR1 SGHRS and CDR2 YFSETQ. This CDR3 has 16 residues. V lost 4 bases and J lost 7, with 23 bases in between. The chain's CDR3 is CASSLDDGLKTVGYTF. The DNA of the CDR3 is TGCGCCAGCAGCCTCGACGATGGACTGAAGACGGTTGGCTACACCTTC.

This clonotype was counted ten times or more. This sequence joins TRBV3-1 and TRBJ1-1, with 9 bases matching TRBD1. CDR3 size: 18 residues. After removal of 0 bases from V and 0 bases from J, the junction contained 8 bases not matched to a gene. Per the germline V gene, CDR1 is LGHDT and CDR2 is YNNKEL (reference sequence). The CDR3 is CASSQDPRTGAMNTEAFF. The CDR3, as DNA: TGTGCCAGCAGCCAAGATCCCCGGACAGGGGCCATGAACACTGAAGCTTTCTTT. Using reference TRBV3-1 and TRBJ1-1 for the parts outside the CDR3, the full variable domain is DTAVSQTPKYLVTQMGNDKSIKCEQNLGHDTMYWYKQDSKKFLKIMFSYNNKELIINETVPNRFSPKSPDKAHLNLHINSLELGDSAVYFCASSQDPRTGAMNTEAFFGQGTRLTVV.

This clonotype occurred many times. The rearrangement links TRBV20-1 to TRBJ2-7; TRBD1 matches 8 bases. Trimming at V came to 6 bases and at J to 6 bases, leaving 10 bases not matched to a gene. This CDR3 has 13 residues. The germline V gene has CDR1 DFQATT and CDR2 SNEGSKA (reference sequence). CDR3 loop: CSALRTGYSEQYF. CDR3 DNA: TGCAGTGCCCTGAGGACAGGGTATAGCGAGCAGTACTTC.

This clonotype was seen many times. The rearrangement links TRBV5-1 to TRBJ2-3, with 10 positions matching TRBD1. The germline V gene has CDR1 SGHRS and CDR2 YFSETQ. Germline trimming cut 4 bases from V and 0 bases from J; bases unmatched to any gene: 2. The CDR3 extends over 15 amino acids. CDR3 nucleotide sequence: TGCGCCAGCAGCCCGGGACAGGGGAGCACAGATACGCAGTATTTT. Its protein is CASSPGQGSTDTQYF.

This clonotype occurred a few times. This chain connects TRBV25-1 to TRBJ1-1; 11 bases are a match to TRBD1. The CDR3 is 13 residues long. Germline CDR1 MGHDK, CDR2 SYGVNS. V lost 6 bases, J lost 5 bases, and 2 bases stayed unmatched. CDR3 in DNA: TGTGCCAGCAGGGACAGGGGGCAAACTGAAGCTTTCTTT. Its translation: CASRDRGQTEAFF.

This clonotype was counted ten times or more. V gene TRBV9 combines with J gene TRBJ2-7; D is uncertain. V gave up 0 bases and J gave up 4 bases, with 2 bases separating them. This CDR3 has 11 residues. Germline CDR1 is SGDLS and CDR2 is YYNGEE. The CDR3 coding sequence is TGTGCCAGCAGCGTAGGTTACGAGCAGTACTTC. Protein product: CASSVGYEQYF. The variable domain in full, with the rest retrieved from reference TRBV9 and TRBJ2-7, is DSGVTQTPKHLITATGQRVTLRCSPRSGDLSVYWYQQSLDQGLQFLIQYYNGEERAKGNILERFSAQQFPDLHSELNLSSLELGDSALYFCASSVGYEQYFGPGTRLTVT.

This chain joins TRBV7-8 and TRBJ2-7, with 9 positions matching TRBD2. V was pared by 7 bases and J by 7 bases, with 5 bases of the junction left unmatched. CDR3 length: 12 residues. The germline V gene has CDR1 SGHVS and CDR2 FQNEAQ. CDR3 protein: CASNSTSGEQYF. The CDR3 bases are TGTGCCAGCAACTCCACTAGCGGGGAGCAGTACTTC.

Ten or more counts support this clonotype. V usage is TRBV6-5 and J usage is TRBJ2-5; 12 positions agree with TRBD2. Unmatched junction bases numbered 16, after V lost 6 bases and J lost 5 bases. Germline lookup yields CDR1 MNHEY and CDR2 SVGAGI. The CDR3 consists of 18 residues. The CDR3 nucleotides are TGTGCCAGCAGCCAATCGGGGTTTACTAGCGGGGGGTATGAGACCCAGTACTTC. Its translation: CASSQSGFTSGGYETQYF.

The CDR3 region has the DNA TGTGCCAGCAGCCGGGGTCGGTTTACTAAGCGGGGTGGTGATACAGATACGCAGTATTTT. It codes for CASSRGRFTKRGGDTDTQYF. This chain uses TRBV14 with TRBJ2-3, with 7 bases matching TRBD2. This CDR3 spans 20 amino acids. Losses at the gene ends were 4 bases for V and 3 bases for J; bases not matched to a gene: 22. The germline CDR1 and CDR2 sequences are SGHDN and FVKESK.

The table lists this clonotype with many counts. In DNA form, the CDR3 reads TGTGCCAGCAGCTCCCGGCGGAAGACCGGGACAGGAGTCCAGGGCTACACCTTC. Amino acids: CASSSRRKTGTGVQGYTF. The chain employs TRBV7-8 and TRBJ1-2; 8 nucleotides match TRBD1. V was pared by 4 bases and J by 8 bases, with 21 bases of the junction left unmatched. Germline CDR1 and CDR2: SGHVS and FQNEAQ. This CDR3 is 18 amino acids long.

This clonotype occurred many times. V and J are TRBV28 and TRBJ1-2, with TRBD1 matching 9 bases. The J segment lost 7 bases and the V segment lost 6 bases, leaving 9 bases of the junction unmatched. The CDR3 has 14 amino acids. Germline V gene lookup returns CDR1 MDHEN and CDR2 SYDVKM. The CDR3 here is CASRRGQGRSGYTF. DNA of the CDR3: TGTGCCAGCAGGCGCGGACAGGGGAGGAGTGGCTACACCTTC.

This clonotype was picked up a small number of times. J is TRBJ2-5 and V is TRBV9; 7 nucleotides agree with TRBD2. V was pared by 0 bases and J by 5 bases, with 4 bases of the junction left unmatched. There are 14 residues in the CDR3. Germline V gene lookup returns CDR1 SGDLS and CDR2 YYNGEE. As DNA, the CDR3 is TGTGCCAGCAGCGTAGAGGGAGGGAGGGAGACCCAGTACTTC. Its protein is CASSVEGGRETQYF.

Ten or more counts support this clonotype. The chain combines TRBV20-1 with TRBJ2-3, with D hard to call. Germline V gene lookup returns CDR1 DFQATT and CDR2 SNEGSKA (reference sequence). The CDR3 is 14 residues long. V lost 1 base and J 0 bases, leaving 8 bases between the germline ends. The CDR3 reads CSARVVASTDTQYF. The CDR3 DNA sequence: TGCAGTGCTAGAGTTGTCGCTAGCACAGATACGCAGTATTTT.

At least ten counts were recorded for this clonotype. The chain is built from TRBV5-5 and TRBJ2-2; no clear D. The CDR3 runs 16 residues. The germline V gene has CDR1 SGHKS and CDR2 YYEKEE (reference sequence). V was cut by 0 bases and J by 6 bases, with 15 bases left in between. CDR3 region: CASSLDRDLVAGELFF. The CDR3 DNA reads TGTGCCAGCAGCTTGGACCGAGACCTCGTGGCCGGGGAGCTGTTTTTT. Together with reference TRBV5-5 and TRBJ2-2, the CDR3 gives the full variable domain: DAGVTQSPTHLIKTRGQQVTLRCSPISGHKSVSWYQQVLGQGPQFIFQYYEKEERGRGNFPDRFSARQFPNYSSELNVNALLLGDSALYLCASSLDRDLVAGELFFGEGSRLTVL.

The chain couples TRBV11-3 to TRBJ2-3; 8 bases match TRBD2. The V gene's germline CDR1 is SGHNT and CDR2 YENEEA. Trimming cost V 1 base and J 0 bases; bases outside gene matches: 6. The CDR3 is 17 amino acids. The CDR3 protein is CASSLAETSVSTDTQYF. CDR3 DNA sequence: TGTGCCAGCAGCTTAGCGGAGACTAGCGTTAGCACAGATACGCAGTATTTT.

This clonotype was seen a handful of times. The genes are TRBV5-1 and TRBJ1-1; TRBD1 aligns across 8 bases. Germline CDR1 and CDR2: SGHRS and YFSETQ. The V and J ends lost 0 bases and 6 bases, in that order; junction bases with no gene match: 7. This CDR3 has 15 residues. CDR3 sequence: CASSLVVTGEAEAFF. CDR3 coding DNA: TGCGCCAGCAGCTTGGTTGTGACAGGGGAGGCTGAAGCTTTCTTT.

This clonotype was detected ten times or more. The CDR3 DNA reads TGCGCCAGCAGCTTGGTACAGATTAACACCGGGGAGCTGTTTTTT. Amino acids: CASSLVQINTGELFF. The V and J genes are TRBV5-1 and TRBJ2-2; no reliable D call. CDR1 and CDR2 (germline): SGHRS, YFSETQ. CDR3 size: 15 residues. Trimming cost V 0 bases and J 2 bases, with 8 bases left between them.